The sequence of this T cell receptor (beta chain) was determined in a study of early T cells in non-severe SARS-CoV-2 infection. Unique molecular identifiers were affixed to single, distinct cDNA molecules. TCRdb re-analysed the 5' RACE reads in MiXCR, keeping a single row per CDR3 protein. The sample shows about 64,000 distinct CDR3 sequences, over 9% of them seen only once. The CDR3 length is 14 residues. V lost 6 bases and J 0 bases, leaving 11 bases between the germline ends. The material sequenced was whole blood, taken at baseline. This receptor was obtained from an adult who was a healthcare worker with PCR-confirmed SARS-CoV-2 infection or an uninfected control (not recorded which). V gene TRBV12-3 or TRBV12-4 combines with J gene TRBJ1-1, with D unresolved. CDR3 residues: CASSVRRMNTEAFF. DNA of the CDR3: TGTGCCAGCAGCGTGAGGCGAATGAACACTGAAGCTTTCTTT.